This T cell receptor (beta chain) comes out of a study of T cell changes during pregnancy in multiple sclerosis. This table comes from immunoSEQ multiplex PCR, and its TCRdb copy is limited to in-frame clones, with some not included. The sample contains 40,000 to 55,000 clones, just under 95% of which appear only once. Per germline, CDR1 SGHKS and CDR2 YYEKEE (reference sequence). J lost 4 bases, V lost 1 base, and 17 bases had no gene match. This CDR3 region has 20 residues. Sample: CD4+ T cells from peripheral blood mononuclear cells, taken in the third trimester of pregnancy. This TCR was sampled from a female donor with multiple sclerosis, enrolled in a pregnancy study. The chain combines TRBV5-5 with TRBJ2-1; the match to TRBD2 covers 10 bases. The chain's CDR3 is CASSLKLAGENPRRYNEQFF. The CDR3 DNA reads as TGTGCCAGCAGCTTGAAGCTAGCGGGAGAGAACCCTCGCCGATACAATGAGCAGTTCTTC.